The next 5 T cell receptor beta chains were all read from a single sample in a study of CXCR3-negative and CXCR3-positive naive CD8 T cells. Broader study findings: Researchers report that CXCR3-positive naive cells carry more hydrophobic TRB CDR3s than CXCR3-negative naive cells.

Libraries of TRB cDNA were made by 5' RACE and carried UMIs. TCRdb reprocessed the 5' RACE reads and keeps a single row for each CDR3 protein, giving no DNA. This table holds 140,000 to 150,000 distinct CDR3 sequences. The antigens for these receptors are not known. The sample taken for sequencing was naive CXCR3+ CD8+ T cells from blood. Sample subset: CD45RO-CCR7+CD27+CD95- naive CD8+ T cells expressing CXCR3 (TNR3+). All receptors derive from a human donor in good health. Some clones in this sample may be carry-over from other donors' samples.

The genes are TRBV18 and TRBJ2-3; TCRdb selects TRBD1, and the lack of DNA leaves this call unchecked. Per the germline V gene, CDR1 is KGHSH and CDR2 is LQKENI. CDR3 length: 14 residues. The CDR3 spells CASSPAQDSETQYF.

The chain recombines TRBV7-8 with TRBJ2-3; the D gene TCRdb calls, TRBD1, cannot be checked with no DNA. CDR1 is SGHVS and CDR2 is FQNEAQ in the germline V gene. This CDR3 has 14 residues. The CDR3 sequence: CASSLMGQTDTQYF.

The chain combines TRBV29-1 with TRBJ2-7; TCRdb designates TRBD2, a call that cannot be tested without DNA. The CDR3 runs to 15 residues. Germline V gene lookup returns CDR1 SQVTM and CDR2 ANQGSEA. The CDR3 spells CSVEGVGGRSYEQYF.

The J gene is TRBJ2-5, the V gene TRBV7-9; TCRdb designates TRBD1, a call that cannot be tested without DNA. The CDR3 covers 14 residues. CDR1 SEHNR and CDR2 FQNEAQ come from the germline V gene (reference sequence). The CDR3 sequence: CASIPDREEETQYF.

The chain carries TRBV29-1 and TRBJ1-2; TCRdb's D call of TRBD1 is untestable without DNA. CDR3 size: 15 residues. Germline V gene sequence: CDR1 SQVTM, CDR2 ANQGSEA. The CDR3 reads CSVEGLGQKDYGYTF.